These T cell receptor beta chains were read from a single sample in a study of blood T cell repertoires in COVID-19. Assay: immunoSEQ multiplex PCR; the TCRdb copy retains only in-frame clones and omits some. Of about 250,000 clones detected, approximately 88% appear once; the ten largest clones hold roughly 0.8%. The sequencing sample was made of peripheral blood. The origin of the receptors is a woman aged 25 to 39 with acute or convalescent COVID-19. CDR3s include the opening cysteine and the closing phenylalanine or tryptophan. D genes are given only for firm matches. Clone size is stated in some rows and not others, as once, few, many or a class when expanded.

v_call,d_call,j_call,clone_size,cdr3_nt,cdr3_aa
TRBV10-2,TRBD2,TRBJ2-7,-,TGCGCCAGCAGTGATGTAGGACTAGACGAGCAGTACTTC,CASSDVGLDEQYF
TRBV6-5,-,TRBJ2-1,-,TGTGCCAGCAGTCGGGACTCGTACAATGAGCAGTTCTTC,CASSRDSYNEQFF
TRBV29-1,-,TRBJ2-7,-,TGCAGCGTTGGTGAACAGCCGGACTCCTACGAGCAGTACTTC,CSVGEQPDSYEQYF
TRBV19,-,TRBJ1-6,-,TGTGCCAGTAGTATACAGGGGACAAGGCGGGAGACCCTCCACTTT,CASSIQGTRRETLHF
TRBV9,TRBD2,TRBJ2-1,-,TGTGCCAGCAGTACTTTAGCGGGAGTGATCGGGAATGAGCAGTTCTTC,CASSTLAGVIGNEQFF
TRBV27,-,TRBJ2-2,few,TGTGCCAGCCAGGGGGCCGGGAGGAACGGGGAGCTGTTTTTT,CASQGAGRNGELFF
TRBV11-3,-,TRBJ2-2,-,TGTGCCAGCAGCCAGGACGGAGGGTTCACCGGGGAGCTGTTTTTT,CASSQDGGFTGELFF
TRBV5-6,TRBD1,TRBJ1-2,-,TGTGCCAGCAGTCTCGCGGGGCCTCGGGACAGGTCGGATGGCTACACCTTC,CASSLAGPRDRSDGYTF
TRBV3-1/TRBV3-2,-,TRBJ1-2,-,TGTGCCAGCTTCCGAGGAGGCGGCTACACCTTC,CASFRGGGYTF
TRBV2,-,TRBJ1-5,-,TGTGCCAGCAGTGAGGGGGGGTATCAGCCCCAGCATTTT,CASSEGGYQPQHF
TRBV6-2/TRBV6-3,TRBD2,TRBJ2-1,-,TGTGCCAGCAGTTACCCGGCTAGCGGGAGTGGCAATGAGCAGTTCTTC,CASSYPASGSGNEQFF
TRBV6-4,TRBD2,TRBJ2-2,-,TGTGCCAGCAGTGAATCACTAGCGGGAGTCCCTAACACCGGGGAGCTGTTTTTT,CASSESLAGVPNTGELFF
TRBV9,TRBD2,TRBJ2-3,few,TGTGCCAGCAGCGTAGAATTCGGGAGGGGTGGGCAGTATTTT,CASSVEFGRGGQYF
TRBV2,-,TRBJ1-2,-,TGTGCCAGCAGTGAACGGGGTACCGTCTATGGCTACACCTTC,CASSERGTVYGYTF
TRBV10-3,-,TRBJ1-6,few,TGTGCCATCAGTGAGAGCGGCAATTCACCCCTCCACTTT,CAISESGNSPLHF
TRBV2,TRBD1,TRBJ2-3,-,TGTGCCAGCAGCCGGTTAAGGGGGCTAGCCCCGATTCCCGTAGATACGCAGTATTTT,CASSRLRGLAPIPVDTQYF
TRBV6-1,TRBD2,TRBJ2-6,-,TGTGCCAGCAGTGACAGCCACGGGGGGTCTGGGGCCAACGTCCTGACTTTC,CASSDSHGGSGANVLTF
TRBV7-9,TRBD1,TRBJ1-5,-,TGTGCCAGCAGCTTTTCCTTTCGGACAGGGGGCGACCAGCCCCAGCATTTT,CASSFSFRTGGDQPQHF
TRBV5-4,TRBD1,TRBJ1-4,-,TGTGCCAGCAGCCCGGACAGGAGTCATGAAAAACTGTTTTTT,CASSPDRSHEKLFF
TRBV9,-,TRBJ2-1,-,TGTGCCAGCAGCGTAGCTCTTTGGGCCACTAATGAGCAGTTCTTC,CASSVALWATNEQFF
TRBV6-1,-,TRBJ1-1,once,TGTGCCAGCAGTGAATCGTTGTTAGCTTTCTTT,CASSESLLAFF
TRBV6-5,-,TRBJ2-1,-,TGTGCCAGCAGTTACAGAGGAAGCTCCTACAATGAGCAGTTCTTC,CASSYRGSSYNEQFF
TRBV11-2,TRBD1,TRBJ2-7,-,TGTGCCAGCAGCGCCGGACAGGGTTTTGGGTACGAGCAGTACTTC,CASSAGQGFGYEQYF
TRBV7-7,TRBD1,TRBJ2-7,-,TGTGCCAGCAGTGCCGGGACAGGGGCGTACGAGCAGTACTTC,CASSAGTGAYEQYF
TRBV5-1,TRBD2,TRBJ2-5,-,TGCGCCAGCAGTGGACCGGGACTAGTGACGGGGACCCAGTACTTC,CASSGPGLVTGTQYF
TRBV5-1,-,TRBJ2-2,-,TGCGCCAGCAGCTCATGGGCGGGATCTAACACCGGGGAGCTGTTTTTT,CASSSWAGSNTGELFF
TRBV3-1/TRBV3-2,-,TRBJ2-4,-,TGTGCCAGCAGCCAAGTGCCGGAGTCGGCCCTAGCCAAAAACATTCAGTACTTC,CASSQVPESALAKNIQYF
TRBV7-2,TRBD2,TRBJ2-7,-,TGTGCCAGCAGCTCCGGACTAGCGGGAGCTTACGAGCAGTACTTC,CASSSGLAGAYEQYF
TRBV9,TRBD2,TRBJ2-1,-,TGTGCCAGCAGCGTAGCCCCGGACAGGGCGTCTAGCGGGAGAATCGATGAGCAGTTCTTC,CASSVAPDRASSGRIDEQFF
TRBV12-3/TRBV12-4,-,TRBJ1-3,-,TGTGCCAGCAGCTGGACAGAGGGAAACACCATATATTTT,CASSWTEGNTIYF
TRBV19,-,TRBJ1-6,-,TGTGCCGCAAAACAGGGATGGGATTCACCCCTCCACTTT,CAAKQGWDSPLHF
TRBV28,-,TRBJ1-4,-,TGTGCCACCCTCAAAATTGACATTAATGAAAAACTGTTTTTT,CATLKIDINEKLFF
TRBV7-3,-,TRBJ2-5,-,TGTGCCAGCAGCTTAATTACCGGGGGATTAGAGACCCAGTACTTC,CASSLITGGLETQYF
TRBV5-6,-,TRBJ1-5,-,TGTGCCAGCAGCGGAATCGGGCAGCCCCAGCATTTT,CASSGIGQPQHF
TRBV3-1/TRBV3-2,-,TRBJ2-3,-,TGTGCCAGCAGCCATCGGCGTAATCGCAGGGTGTATTTT,CASSHRRNRRVYF
TRBV29-1,-,TRBJ2-3,-,TGCAGCGTTGCAGGGAGCGCCAGGGGTCATGCTTTACCGAGCACAGATACGCAGTATTTT,CSVAGSARGHALPSTDTQYF
TRBV15,-,TRBJ1-3,-,TGTGCCACCAGCAGAGACATCACTGGAAACACCATATATTTT,CATSRDITGNTIYF
TRBV13,TRBD2,TRBJ2-2,-,TGTGCCAGCAGCCCACCGGGGACTAGGCACACCGGGGAGCTGTTTTTT,CASSPPGTRHTGELFF
TRBV7-2,TRBD1,TRBJ2-3,-,TGTGCCAGCAGCTTAGTTTCGGACAGGGGCGCAGATACGCAGTATTTT,CASSLVSDRGADTQYF